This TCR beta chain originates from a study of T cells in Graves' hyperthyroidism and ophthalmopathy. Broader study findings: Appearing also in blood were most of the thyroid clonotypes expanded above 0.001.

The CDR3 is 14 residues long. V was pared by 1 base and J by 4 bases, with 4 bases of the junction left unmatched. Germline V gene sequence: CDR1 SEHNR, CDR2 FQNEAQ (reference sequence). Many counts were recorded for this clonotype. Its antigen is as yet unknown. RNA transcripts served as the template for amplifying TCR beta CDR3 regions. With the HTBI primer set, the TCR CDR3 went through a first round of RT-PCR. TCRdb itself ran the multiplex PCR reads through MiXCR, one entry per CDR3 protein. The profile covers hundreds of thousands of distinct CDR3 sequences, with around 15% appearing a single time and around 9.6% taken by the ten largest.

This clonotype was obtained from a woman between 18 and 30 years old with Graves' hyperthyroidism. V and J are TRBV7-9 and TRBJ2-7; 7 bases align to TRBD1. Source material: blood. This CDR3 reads CASSLEQGPYEQYF. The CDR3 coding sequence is TGTGCCAGCAGCTTAGAACAGGGGCCATACGAGCAGTACTTC.